This record looks at one TCR beta chain sequence and its context. Described treatment: randomized to nivolumab then ipilimumab (arm A) or the reverse (arm B). DNA-damaging chemotherapy had not been given to any patient beforehand. From thawed PBMCs, live CD3+CD8+ cells negative for CD19 and CD56 were sorted. These data are taken from a study of sequential checkpoint blockade in melanoma. Overall study: Patients were randomized 1:1 to nivolumab-then-ipilimumab or ipilimumab-then-nivolumab first-line. Both treatment sequences were followed by maintenance nivolumab.

Only in-frame clones appear in the TCRdb table, and some are missing; sequencing was by immunoSEQ multiplex PCR. The table lists fewer than 25,000 clones, around 80% of them singletons. The sequence came from a human donor with melanoma. The sequenced sample was CD8+ T cells sorted from blood (inferred from file names), obtained from a patient given nivolumab and ipilimumab in sequence.

The CDR3 is CASSSRQGIDYEQYF. In nucleotides, the CDR3 is TGCGCCAGCAGCTCTAGACAGGGGATCGACTACGAGCAGTACTTC. This rearrangement joins TRBV5-1 to TRBJ2-7; 8 bases align to TRBD1. The germline V gene encodes CDR1 SGHRS and CDR2 YFSETQ. The CDR3 has 15 amino acids. The V and J ends lost 3 bases and 3 bases, in that order; junction bases with no gene match: 8.